Following are 17 T cell receptor beta chains from one sample sequenced in a study of blood T cell repertoires in COVID-19. Profiled with immunoSEQ multiplex PCR; TCRdb holds only in-frame clones, not every one. The sample lists 250,000 to 300,000 clones; approximately 87% were seen once. The sequenced sample consisted of peripheral blood. Source of these receptors: a man between 60 and 75 years old who had recovered from COVID-19.

The V call is TRBV6-5, the J call TRBJ1-1, with D tentatively TRBD1 (5 bases). CDR1 and CDR2 (germline): MNHEY, SVGAGI. The V end was cut by 6 bases, the J end by 1 base, with 9 bases between. This CDR3 spans 13 amino acids. The CDR3 DNA sequence: TGTGCCAGCAGAATGGACACGAACACTGAAGCTTTCTTT. Protein sequence: CASRMDTNTEAFF.

This chain links TRBV9 with TRBJ2-3, with 7 bases that match TRBD2. After removal of 7 bases from V and 5 bases from J, the junction contained 22 bases not matched to a gene. The CDR3 spans 18 residues. From germline, CDR1 is SGDLS and CDR2 YYNGEE. CDR3 nucleotide sequence: TGTGCCAGCGGCGCCGGTCGGCTAGCGGATCTCCGAGGAGATACGCAGTATTTT. Encoded protein: CASGAGRLADLRGDTQYF.

The J gene is TRBJ1-5, the V gene TRBV2; D not certain. The germline CDR1 and CDR2 sequences are SNHLY and FYNNEI. The CDR3 totals 15 residues. Trimming stripped 7 bases from V and 4 bases from J, with 17 bases between. The CDR3 nucleotides are TGTGCCAGCAAGCTTGTGGGAGTGGGAAATCAGCCCCAGCATTTT. This sequence encodes CASKLVGVGNQPQHF.

The V call is TRBV4-1, the J call TRBJ1-2; perhaps TRBD1 as D (6 bases). The CDR3 is made up of 14 amino acids. Trimming cost V 0 bases and J 4 bases, with 9 bases left between them. Germline CDR1 reads MGHRA; CDR2 reads YSYEKL. DNA of the CDR3: TGCGCCAGCAGCCAAGAAGTAGGGGGCTATGGCTACACCTTC. Amino acids: CASSQEVGGYGYTF.

This chain joins TRBV6-5 and TRBJ2-1, with D unclear. V lost 0 bases, J lost 6 bases, and 15 bases lay in between. The CDR3 is 16 amino acids. Germline V gives CDR1 MNHEY, CDR2 SVGAGI. The CDR3 here is CASSYSSRSGSNEQFF. Here the CDR3 DNA reads TGTGCCAGCAGTTACTCGAGCCGGAGTGGGTCCAATGAGCAGTTCTTC.

CDR3 nucleotides: TGTGCCAGTACAGGGTTCGTCGGGGAGCTGTTTTTT. Translating it yields CASTGFVGELFF. The chain is built from TRBV28 and TRBJ2-2, with D possibly being TRBD1 (6 bases). The CDR3 is made up of 12 amino acids. The V end was cut by 9 bases, the J end by 7 bases, with 12 bases between. The V gene's germline CDR1 is MDHEN and CDR2 SYDVKM.

The genes are TRBV6-5 and TRBJ2-3; 9 nucleotides align to TRBD2. CDR3 length: 14 residues. Germline CDR1 is MNHEY and CDR2 is SVGAGI. J lost 3 bases, V lost 4 bases, and 2 bases had no gene match. This CDR3 is CASSLAGATDTQYF. Here the CDR3 DNA reads TGTGCCAGCAGTTTAGCGGGAGCAACAGATACGCAGTATTTT.

The chain recombines TRBV5-4 with TRBJ2-7, with TRBD2 identical over 9 bases. In germline, CDR1 is SGHNT, CDR2 YYREEE (reference sequence). V lost 4 bases, J lost 5 bases, and 10 bases stayed unmatched. The CDR3 has 15 amino acids. The CDR3 here is CASSRRSGGLHEQYF. CDR3 nucleotide sequence: TGTGCCAGCAGCCGTCGGAGCGGGGGGTTACACGAGCAGTACTTC.

V is TRBV27 and J is TRBJ2-1; TRBD1 aligns across 7 bases. The CDR3 is made up of 14 amino acids. Germline CDR1 MNHEY, CDR2 SMNVEV (reference sequence). V was clipped by 6 bases and J by 1 base; unmatched bases: 3. CDR3: CASRRTGSYNEQFF. DNA of the CDR3: TGTGCCAGCAGACGGACAGGTTCCTACAATGAGCAGTTCTTC.

This rearrangement joins TRBV30 to TRBJ2-3; the D gene is possibly TRBD1 (5 bases). The V and J ends lost 5 bases and 1 base respectively, with 19 bases between them. Germline CDR1 is GTSNPN and CDR2 is SVGIG (reference sequence). This CDR3 contains 16 residues. CDR3 DNA: TGTGCCTGGTCAAATGGGGCTAGATCGGGCACAGATACGCAGTATTTT. It encodes CAWSNGARSGTDTQYF.

This clone was recorded only once. The rearrangement joins TRBV7-8 to TRBJ1-2; 9 bases are shared with TRBD1. This CDR3 spans 15 amino acids. Trimming took 5 bases from V and 4 from J; bases not matched to a gene: 8. Per germline, CDR1 SGHVS and CDR2 FQNEAQ. CDR3 sequence (DNA): TGTGCCAGCAGCCCACAGGGGGCGGCCCCCTATGGCTACACCTTC. Amino acid sequence: CASSPQGAAPYGYTF.

Only a few counts were recorded for this clone. The genes are TRBV19 and TRBJ1-1, with TRBD1 matching 8 bases. Looked up from germline, CDR1 is LNHDA and CDR2 is SQIVND (reference sequence). This CDR3 is 17 amino acids long. J gave up 0 bases and V 4 bases, and 10 bases lay outside the gene matches. The DNA for the CDR3 is TGTGCCAGTAGTACCACTTCCAGGGGGCGTATGAACACTGAAGCTTTCTTT. This gives the protein CASSTTSRGRMNTEAFF. Complete variable domain (other parts from reference TRBV19 and TRBJ1-1): DGGITQSPKYLFRKEGQNVTLSCEQNLNHDAMYWYRQDPGQGLRLIYYSQIVNDFQKGDIAEGYSVSREKKESFPLTVTSAQKNPTAFYLCASSTTSRGRMNTEAFFGQGTRLTVV.

CDR3 residues: CASSLALPLYEQYF. CDR3 DNA: TGCGCCAGCAGCTTGGCTCTTCCCCTATACGAGCAGTACTTC. The chain uses TRBV5-1 and TRBJ2-7; unclear D gene. The V and J ends lost 0 bases and 4 bases respectively, with 11 bases between them. This CDR3 comprises 14 residues. The germline V gene has CDR1 SGHRS and CDR2 YFSETQ.

The V call is TRBV7-6, the J call TRBJ2-3; 9 bases are a match to TRBD1. V dropped 5 bases and J dropped 5; count of bases not matched to a gene: 11. The CDR3 covers 16 residues. Germline loops: CDR1 SGHVS, CDR2 FNYEAQ. CDR3 nucleotide sequence: TGTGCCAGCAGCCGGGGACAGGGTGTTTTCGGAGATACGCAGTATTTT. Translating gives CASSRGQGVFGDTQYF.

V usage is TRBV9 and J usage is TRBJ2-5, with 9 bases lining up with TRBD1. Trimming removed 4 bases from V and 5 bases from J; junction bases left unmatched: 9. CDR1 is SGDLS and CDR2 is YYNGEE in the germline V gene. The length of the CDR3 is 15 residues. The CDR3 protein is CASSPRTGVGETQYF. The CDR3 bases are TGTGCCAGCAGCCCCAGGACAGGGGTTGGGGAGACCCAGTACTTC. Complete variable domain (other parts from reference TRBV9 and TRBJ2-5): DSGVTQTPKHLITATGQRVTLRCSPRSGDLSVYWYQQSLDQGLQFLIQYYNGEERAKGNILERFSAQQFPDLHSELNLSSLELGDSALYFCASSPRTGVGETQYFGPGTRLLVL.

V usage is TRBV5-1 and J usage is TRBJ2-2, with TRBD1 matching 7 bases. Losses at the gene ends were 1 base for V and 0 bases for J; bases not matched to a gene: 9. Germline lookup yields CDR1 SGHRS and CDR2 YFSETQ. There are 18 residues in the CDR3. CDR3 sequence: CASSLSPPGQTNTGELFF. CDR3 coding DNA: TGCGCCAGCAGCTTGAGCCCCCCGGGACAGACGAACACCGGGGAGCTGTTTTTT.

The chain uses TRBV9 and TRBJ2-5, with D uncertain. In germline, CDR1 is SGDLS, CDR2 YYNGEE. The CDR3 has 15 amino acids. Between the trimmed V and J ends, which lost 2 bases and 0 bases, there was a span of 11 bases. The CDR3 protein is CASSVTPLYQETQYF. The CDR3 nucleotides are TGTGCCAGCAGCGTGACTCCACTTTACCAAGAGACCCAGTACTTC.